What follows are 32 T cell receptor beta chains derived from one specimen sequenced in a study of graft-versus-host responses after intestinal transplantation. Assay used: immunoSEQ multiplex PCR; TCRdb lists only in-frame clones, some missing. The sample includes approximately 80,000 clones, about 89% of them seen just once. For these TCRs, the target antigens are not known. Sequenced here: unstimulated CD4+ T cells sorted from spleen or lymph node cells, sampled before intestinal transplant. The receptors were sampled from a human donor who received an intestinal transplant.

The J gene is TRBJ2-5, the V gene TRBV27; D call uncertain. Germline loops: CDR1 MNHEY, CDR2 SMNVEV (reference sequence). Trimming removed 3 bases at V and 1 base at J, with 6 bases between. CDR3 length: 13 residues. CDR3 sequence (DNA): TGTGCCAGCAGTTTCCGGGTCCAAGAGACCCAGTACTTC. It encodes CASSFRVQETQYF.

The chain links TRBV19 to TRBJ1-2; D uncertain. Germline CDR1 reads LNHDA; CDR2 reads SQIVND (reference sequence). Trimming removed 0 bases from V and 3 bases from J, with 11 bases in between. CDR3 size: 15 residues. The CDR3 DNA sequence: TGTGCCAGTAGTATAGATCGGCAGGCGTACTATGGCTACACCTTC. It specifies CASSIDRQAYYGYTF.

This clone was picked up a small number of times. The CDR3 sequence: CASSDSTGTDTQYF. The CDR3 DNA follows: TGTGCCAGCAGTGACTCGACAGGAACAGATACGCAGTATTTT. This chain links TRBV6-4 with TRBJ2-3; D may be TRBD1 (6 bases). CDR3 length equals 14 residues. The germline V gene has CDR1 MRHNA and CDR2 SNTAGT. V was pared by 0 bases and J by 3 bases, with 7 bases between.

The rearrangement links TRBV7-6 to TRBJ2-3; 8 bases are a match to TRBD2. The junction had 12 bases not matched to a gene; V was cut back by 5 bases and J by 5 bases. CDR1 is SGHVS, CDR2 FNYEAQ, per germline. The CDR3 extends over 16 amino acids. This chain's CDR3 is CASSPLTGGLRDTQYF. The CDR3 DNA reads as TGTGCCAGCAGCCCCCTGACGGGGGGGCTGCGAGATACGCAGTATTTT. Variable domain in full (rest from reference TRBV7-6 and TRBJ2-3): GAGVSQSPRYKVTKRGQDVALRCDPISGHVSLYWYRQALGQGPEFLTYFNYEAQQDKSGLPNDRFSAERPEGSISTLTIQRTEQRDSAMYRCASSPLTGGLRDTQYFGPGTRLTVL.

This chain connects TRBV7-3 to TRBJ1-2; 10 bases agree with TRBD1. The germline V gene encodes CDR1 SGHTA and CDR2 FQGTGA. The CDR3 consists of 13 residues. V gave up 5 bases and J gave up 7 bases; unmatched junction bases: 4. The CDR3 DNA reads as TGTGCCAGCAGCCCCCGGGACAGGGGTGGCTACACCTTC. This sequence encodes CASSPRDRGGYTF. The full variable domain, its missing parts supplied by reference TRBV7-3 and TRBJ1-2, is GAGVSQTPSNKVTEKGKYVELRCDPISGHTALYWYRQSLGQGPEFLIYFQGTGAADDSGLPNDRFFAVRPEGSVSTLKIQRTERGDSAVYLCASSPRDRGGYTFGSGTRLTVV.

This chain connects TRBV5-3 to TRBJ1-2; D might be TRBD1 (6 bases). TRBV5-3 is placed among ORFs of uncertain function. V was pared by 4 bases and J by 2 bases, with 12 bases between. This CDR3 is 14 amino acids long. The CDR3 DNA is TGTGCCAGAAGCAAGAGGGACACCAACTATGGCTACACCTTC. This translates into CARSKRDTNYGYTF.

The chain links TRBV10-1 to TRBJ2-1; D possibly corresponds to TRBD2 (5 bases). CDR1 and CDR2 (germline): WNHNN, SYGVQD (reference sequence). Trimming left V 4 bases short and J 0 bases short, with 10 bases between. The CDR3 runs to 15 residues. The CDR3 sequence is CASSGRLTSYNEQFF. CDR3 nucleotides: TGCGCCAGCAGTGGACGACTAACCTCCTACAATGAGCAGTTCTTC.

The chain joins TRBV5-1 to TRBJ2-7, with 8 bases fitting TRBD1. Germline V CDR1 and CDR2: SGHRS, YFSETQ. The V segment lost 0 bases and the J segment 2 bases; nucleotides outside the gene matches: 1. The CDR3 is made up of 14 amino acids. CDR3 sequence reads: CASSLGDRPYEQYF. DNA for the CDR3: TGCGCCAGCAGCTTGGGGGACAGGCCCTACGAGCAGTACTTC.

The chain joins TRBV5-1 to TRBJ2-7; the match to TRBD2 covers 8 bases. J lost 1 base, V lost 2 bases, and 17 bases had no gene match. CDR1 SGHRS and CDR2 YFSETQ come from the germline V gene. The CDR3 is made up of 19 amino acids. The CDR3 sequence is CASSFTSGSLPGRSYEQYF. In DNA form, the CDR3 reads TGCGCCAGCAGCTTTACCAGCGGGAGTTTACCCGGGCGGTCCTACGAGCAGTACTTC.

The chain couples TRBV29-1 to TRBJ1-4; D is perhaps TRBD1 (5 bases). Deletions cut 4 bases from V and 7 bases from J, with 10 bases between. The CDR3 is made up of 12 amino acids. In germline, CDR1 is SQVTM, CDR2 ANQGSEA. This CDR3 is CSVAGGGEKLFF. The CDR3 coding sequence is TGCAGCGTTGCCGGGGGGGGTGAAAAACTGTTTTTT. Supplemented by reference TRBV29-1 and TRBJ1-4, the full variable domain reads SAVISQKPSRDICQRGTSLTIQCQVDSQVTMMFWYRQQPGQSLTLIATANQGSEATYESGFVIDKFPISRPNLTFSTLTVSNMSPEDSSIYLCSVAGGGEKLFFGSGTQLSVL.

V gene TRBV9 combines with J gene TRBJ2-1; D not certain. Trimming removed 0 bases from V and 7 bases from J, with 14 bases in between. From germline, CDR1 is SGDLS and CDR2 YYNGEE. This CDR3 is built from 15 residues. CDR3 loop: CASSVVPRKSNEQFF. In DNA form, the CDR3 reads TGTGCCAGCAGCGTAGTGCCTAGGAAATCGAATGAGCAGTTCTTC. The full variable domain, with the rest looked up from reference TRBV9 and TRBJ2-1, is DSGVTQTPKHLITATGQRVTLRCSPRSGDLSVYWYQQSLDQGLQFLIQYYNGEERAKGNILERFSAQQFPDLHSELNLSSLELGDSALYFCASSVVPRKSNEQFFGPGTRLTVL.

The chain recombines TRBV9 with TRBJ2-1; D might be TRBD2 (7 bases). Germline V gene data show CDR1 as SGDLS and CDR2 as YYNGEE. CDR3 length: 14 residues. V lost 4 bases and J 6 bases, leaving 14 bases between the germline ends. In DNA form, the CDR3 reads TGTGCCAGCAGCACCCGGGGGGCGGGCAATGAGCAGTTCTTC. It yields the protein CASSTRGAGNEQFF.

The CDR3 protein is CASSFGGNYGYTF. The CDR3 DNA follows: TGTGCCAGCAGCTTCGGGGGAAACTATGGCTACACCTTC. The chain is built from TRBV7-3 and TRBJ1-2; D is perhaps TRBD1 (5 bases). The germline CDR1 and CDR2 sequences are SGHTA and FQGTGA. CDR3 size: 13 residues. Between the trimmed V and J ends, which lost 3 bases and 2 bases, there was a span of 7 bases.

V gene TRBV5-6 combines with J gene TRBJ2-7; 9 bases match TRBD2. The V gene end was trimmed by 0 bases and the J gene end by 1 base; junction bases not matched to a gene: 5. The germline V gene encodes CDR1 SGHDT and CDR2 YYEEEE. The CDR3 totals 16 residues. The CDR3 is CASSLAASGASYEQYF. The CDR3 region has the DNA TGTGCCAGCAGCTTGGCCGCTAGCGGGGCATCCTACGAGCAGTACTTC. The variable domain in full, with the rest retrieved from reference TRBV5-6 and TRBJ2-7, is DAGVTQSPTHLIKTRGQQVTLRCSPKSGHDTVSWYQQALGQGPQFIFQYYEEEERQRGNFPDRFSGHQFPNYSSELNVNALLLGDSALYLCASSLAASGASYEQYFGPGTRLTVT.

The chain links TRBV18 to TRBJ2-5, with TRBD2 matching over 9 bases. Germline trimming cut 3 bases from V and 5 bases from J; bases unmatched to any gene: 7. The CDR3 sequence is 15 residues long. The germline V gene has CDR1 KGHSH and CDR2 LQKENI. CDR3: CASSPRGRAGETQYF. In DNA form, the CDR3 reads TGTGCCAGCTCACCTCGCGGGAGGGCCGGGGAGACCCAGTACTTC.

This sequence joins TRBV5-1 and TRBJ1-4; 9 nucleotides agree with TRBD1. V lost 3 bases to trimming and J lost 1 base; unmatched junction nucleotides: 1. CDR1 and CDR2 (germline): SGHRS, YFSETQ. The CDR3 is made up of 15 amino acids. CDR3 region: CASSWGQGTNEKLFF. The CDR3 DNA sequence: TGCGCCAGCAGCTGGGGACAGGGAACTAATGAAAAACTGTTTTTT.

The chain recombines TRBV5-5 with TRBJ2-7; 8 bases align to TRBD2. Germline loops: CDR1 SGHKS, CDR2 YYEKEE (reference sequence). This CDR3 comprises 15 residues. V was clipped by 1 base and J by 3 bases; unmatched bases: 6. CDR3 coding DNA: TGTGCCAGCAGCTTGATTGGGCTAGCGGGCTACGAGCAGTACTTC. It yields the protein CASSLIGLAGYEQYF.

The CDR3 nucleotides are TGTGCCAGCAGCGTAGGGGGGACAGGGGGGAATTCACCCCTCCACTTT. Translated, it gives CASSVGGTGGNSPLHF. This chain uses TRBV9 with TRBJ1-6; 11 bases map to TRBD1. From germline, CDR1 is SGDLS and CDR2 YYNGEE. The CDR3 consists of 16 residues. V shed 0 bases and J 7 bases; nucleotides not matched to a gene: 3.

This clone was picked up one time. CDR3 in amino acids: CASSSGGGYGYTF. CDR3 DNA: TGTGCCAGTAGCTCCGGGGGTGGCTATGGCTACACCTTC. The chain recombines TRBV19 with TRBJ1-2; D may be TRBD1 (5 bases). Trimming removed 6 bases from V and 4 bases from J, with 12 bases in between. The V gene's germline CDR1 is LNHDA and CDR2 SQIVND (reference sequence). CDR3 length: 13 amino acids. Combining the CDR3 with reference TRBV19 and TRBJ1-2 gives the whole variable domain DGGITQSPKYLFRKEGQNVTLSCEQNLNHDAMYWYRQDPGQGLRLIYYSQIVNDFQKGDIAEGYSVSREKKESFPLTVTSAQKNPTAFYLCASSSGGGYGYTFGSGTRLTVV.

This clone showed up just once. The chain has TRBV9 and TRBJ1-4; 10 nucleotides line up with TRBD1. This CDR3 has 15 residues. V trimming: 4 bases; J trimming: 6 bases; junction bases outside the gene matches: 6. Germline V gene lookup returns CDR1 SGDLS and CDR2 YYNGEE. For the CDR3, the DNA is TGTGCCAGCAGCTCTATGGGGACAGGGGATGAAAAACTGTTTTTT. Its protein is CASSSMGTGDEKLFF.

The chain carries TRBV19 and TRBJ1-2; tentative D call: TRBD1 (6 bases). This CDR3 has 13 residues. Germline CDR1 and CDR2: LNHDA and SQIVND (reference sequence). V lost 10 bases, J lost 4 bases, and 16 bases lay in between. The CDR3 sequence: CATRLGQPYGYTF. As DNA, the CDR3 is TGTGCCACACGACTCGGACAGCCCTATGGCTACACCTTC.

This rearrangement joins TRBV11-1 to TRBJ1-2; maybe TRBD1 (6 bases). From germline, CDR1 is SGHAT and CDR2 FQDESV (reference sequence). Trimming removed 5 bases from V and 14 bases from J, with 21 bases in between. The CDR3 consists of 13 residues. CDR3 sequence (DNA): TGTGCCAGCAGCCCCCCCGGGAACAGGGCAGTTACCTTC. Protein product: CASSPPGNRAVTF. Looking up the rest from reference TRBV11-1 and TRBJ1-2 gives the full variable domain: EAEVAQSPRYKITEKSQAVAFWCDPISGHATLYWYRQILGQGPELLVQFQDESVVDDSQLPKDRFSAERLKGVDSTLKIQPAELGDSAMYLCASSPPGNRAVTFGSGTRLTVV.

The V gene is TRBV25-1, the J gene TRBJ2-7, with D maybe TRBD2 (5 bases). Germline CDR1 MGHDK, CDR2 SYGVNS. There are 15 residues in the CDR3. Trimming removed 2 bases from V and 5 bases from J, with 16 bases in between. CDR3 sequence reads: CASSERLADYDEQYF. For the CDR3, the DNA is TGTGCCAGCAGTGAAAGGCTAGCTGACTACGACGAGCAGTACTTC.

This chain uses TRBV18 with TRBJ2-3, with 7 bases matching TRBD2. Germline CDR1 KGHSH, CDR2 LQKENI. The J segment lost 2 bases and the V segment lost 3 bases, leaving 5 bases of the junction unmatched. The CDR3 sequence is 15 residues long. CDR3 region: CASSPLSGATDTQYF. The CDR3 bases are TGTGCCAGCTCACCTTTGAGCGGGGCCACAGATACGCAGTATTTT.

This chain links TRBV6-1 with TRBJ2-3, with 8 positions matching TRBD2. J gave up 5 bases and V 9 bases, and 10 bases lay outside the gene matches. Germline loops: CDR1 MNHNS, CDR2 SASEGT. This CDR3 contains 14 residues. As DNA, the CDR3 is TGTGCCAGTGTTAGCGGGGTACTAGTAGATACGCAGTATTTT. Translating it yields CASVSGVLVDTQYF.

This chain joins TRBV18 and TRBJ1-1, with D tentatively TRBD1 (5 bases). The CDR3 covers 12 residues. The V end lost 6 bases, the J end lost 10 bases, and 15 bases lay between the germline ends. Germline V gene sequence: CDR1 KGHSH, CDR2 LQKENI. CDR3 region: CASSPGGVAAFF. In DNA form, the CDR3 reads TGTGCCAGCTCCCCGGGGGGAGTTGCAGCTTTCTTT.

The chain links TRBV28 to TRBJ1-5, with 7 positions matching TRBD1. The CDR3 consists of 19 residues. Trimming at V came to 4 bases and at J to 2 bases, leaving 17 bases not matched to a gene. CDR1 is MDHEN, CDR2 SYDVKM, per germline. The CDR3 bases are TGTGCCAGCAGTTGGGGGCAGTTTAGAGGGGGCGCGGGCAATCAGCCCCAGCATTTT. Translating gives CASSWGQFRGGAGNQPQHF.

The gene calls are TRBV5-6 and TRBJ2-7; 10 bases agree with TRBD2. V dropped 1 base and J dropped 4; count of bases not matched to a gene: 11. The CDR3 covers 17 residues. The germline V gene has CDR1 SGHDT and CDR2 YYEEEE. For the CDR3, the DNA is TGTGCCAGCAGCTTGTTTTCCGAGTCTAGCGGGAGTTACGAGCAGTACTTC. Protein product: CASSLFSESSGSYEQYF.

V and J are TRBV2 and TRBJ1-2; no definite D call. There are 17 residues in the CDR3. Trimming pared 5 bases from V and 4 bases from J, leaving 23 bases between. CDR1 and CDR2 from the germline V gene are SNHLY and FYNNEI. This CDR3 is CASSPRILPMKTYGYTF. The DNA for the CDR3 is TGTGCCAGCAGTCCTAGAATATTACCGATGAAGACCTATGGCTACACCTTC.

V is TRBV5-1 and J is TRBJ2-1; 13 bases are shared with TRBD2. The CDR3 contains 16 residues. The germline CDR1 and CDR2 sequences are SGHRS and YFSETQ. V shed 2 bases and J 5 bases; nucleotides not matched to a gene: 4. CDR3 coding DNA: TGCGCCAGCAGCTTCTTGGGACTAGCGGGAAACAATGAGCAGTTCTTC. Translated, it gives CASSFLGLAGNNEQFF.

The rearrangement links TRBV13 to TRBJ2-1; the match to TRBD2 covers 13 bases. In germline, CDR1 is PRHDT, CDR2 FYEKMQ (reference sequence). This CDR3 comprises 16 residues. V gave up 0 bases and J gave up 7 bases; unmatched junction bases: 3. The CDR3: CASSLGWTSGRNEQFF. In DNA form, the CDR3 reads TGTGCCAGCAGCTTAGGTTGGACTAGCGGGAGAAATGAGCAGTTCTTC. Looking up the rest from reference TRBV13 and TRBJ2-1 gives the full variable domain: AAGVIQSPRHLIKEKRETATLKCYPIPRHDTVYWYQQGPGQDPQFLISFYEKMQSDKGSIPDRFSAQQFSDYHSELNMSSLELGDSALYFCASSLGWTSGRNEQFFGPGTRLTVL.

The J gene is TRBJ1-3, the V gene TRBV6-6; TRBD1 agrees at 7 bases. Germline CDR1 reads MNHNY; CDR2 reads SVGAGI (reference sequence). The CDR3 contains 16 residues. After removal of 6 bases from V and 0 bases from J, the junction contained 8 bases not matched to a gene. The chain's CDR3 is CASSGDSHPSGNTIYF. CDR3 DNA: TGTGCCAGCAGCGGGGACAGCCATCCCTCTGGAAACACCATATATTTT.